Listed below are T cell receptor beta chains from one sample, sequenced in a study of T cells in Graves' hyperthyroidism and ophthalmopathy. TCRdb itself ran the multiplex PCR reads through MiXCR, one entry per CDR3 protein. The sample includes hundreds of thousands of distinct CDR3 sequences, 45% of them seen just once. The material sequenced was peripheral blood or thyroid tissue (not recorded which). Every receptor here comes from an adult man with Graves' disease, either hyperthyroidism or ophthalmopathy (not recorded which). Both conserved end residues are part of each CDR3. A clone size is listed for some rows: how often the clone was seen (once, few, many), or a class if it is expanded.

j_gene: TRBJ1-1; abundance: .; v_gene: TRBV6-6; CDR3aa: CASSDHGTGNTEAFF
j_gene: TRBJ1-2; abundance: .; v_gene: TRBV25-1; CDR3aa: CASRETASYGYTF
j_gene: TRBJ2-7; abundance: .; v_gene: TRBV20-1; CDR3aa: CSARGRGPYEQYF
j_gene: TRBJ1-2; abundance: many; v_gene: TRBV20-1; CDR3aa: CSARMGYGYTF
j_gene: TRBJ2-5; abundance: few; v_gene: TRBV7-8; CDR3aa: CASSPGGGYQETQYF
j_gene: TRBJ1-3; abundance: .; v_gene: TRBV19; CDR3aa: CASSIDLSPGNTIYF
j_gene: TRBJ1-2; abundance: .; v_gene: TRBV10-1; CDR3aa: CASSAPDRSPYGYTF
j_gene: TRBJ2-6; abundance: .; v_gene: TRBV7-2; CDR3aa: CASSPRGLGSGANVLTF
j_gene: TRBJ1-5; abundance: few; v_gene: TRBV10-3; CDR3aa: CASSDGTPYSNQPQHF
j_gene: TRBJ2-5; abundance: few; v_gene: TRBV14; CDR3aa: CASSQVWDRALETQYF
j_gene: TRBJ1-3; abundance: few; v_gene: TRBV7-9; CDR3aa: CASSLLIGQGNTIYF
j_gene: TRBJ1-1; abundance: .; v_gene: TRBV10-3; CDR3aa: CAISYPRRGASKFTEAFF
j_gene: TRBJ2-7; abundance: .; v_gene: TRBV7-9; CDR3aa: CASSNGLASTYEQYF
j_gene: TRBJ1-2; abundance: many; v_gene: TRBV15; CDR3aa: CATSRAGTGPYGYTF
j_gene: TRBJ1-4; abundance: .; v_gene: TRBV20-1; CDR3aa: CSGGGGEKLFF
j_gene: TRBJ1-1; abundance: few; v_gene: TRBV19; CDR3aa: CASRLRFQNTEAFF